Following are 4 T cell receptor beta chains from one sample sequenced in a study of follicular helper T cells after annual influenza vaccination. Clones were sequenced by immunoSEQ multiplex PCR, and TCRdb holds only the in-frame ones, with some missing. The data hold about 9,300 clones, with 85% to 90% observed a single time. Specified time point: 2015-2016 season, pre-vaccination. Sequenced material: CXCR5+ CD38- circulating T follicular helper cells from blood, taken on the day of influenza vaccination. Subset meaning: circulating Tfh, non-naive CD4+CXCR5+PD-1+ (ICOS+CD38+ or ICOS-CD38-). Receptors were obtained from an adult who received the influenza vaccine.

The V and J genes are TRBV19 and TRBJ1-5; D might be TRBD1 (5 bases). With 5 bases removed from V and 3 bases from J, the gap between germline ends came to 20 bases. Germline values: CDR1 LNHDA, CDR2 SQIVND (reference sequence). This CDR3 is 17 amino acids long. This CDR3 is CASSPPGGGSSNQPQHF. Written as DNA, the CDR3 is TGTGCCAGTAGTCCCCCTGGGGGTGGGTCCTCCAATCAGCCCCAGCATTTT.

V usage is TRBV11-3 and J usage is TRBJ1-2; a weak D match, TRBD1 (5 bases). Trimming shortened V by 2 bases and J by 0 bases, and 13 bases separated the two germline ends. The CDR3 spans 16 residues. Germline V gene data show CDR1 as SGHNT and CDR2 as YENEEA. The CDR3 DNA reads TGTGCCAGCAGCTTAAGAAGAAAACAGGCTAACTATGGCTACACCTTC. It is translated as CASSLRRKQANYGYTF.

The chain employs TRBV5-5 and TRBJ1-2; maybe TRBD1 (6 bases). This CDR3 has 15 residues. Germline CDR1 reads SGHKS; CDR2 reads YYEKEE (reference sequence). V was pared by 0 bases and J by 5 bases, with 14 bases between. CDR3 DNA: TGTGCCAGCAGCTTGGCCCCCCTACAGGGTTATGGCTACACCTTC. Residues: CASSLAPLQGYGYTF.

This clone has a single count. This chain connects TRBV6-5 to TRBJ1-2, with TRBD1 matching over 7 bases. Germline V gene sequence: CDR1 MNHEY, CDR2 SVGAGI. The junction had 3 bases not matched to a gene; V was cut back by 6 bases and J by 2 bases. The CDR3 is made up of 13 amino acids. The CDR3: CASSRQGNYGYTF. CDR3 nucleotide sequence: TGTGCCAGCAGCCGACAGGGAAACTATGGCTACACCTTC.